This T cell receptor (beta chain) was recovered during a study of blood T cell repertoires in COVID-19 (TCRdb year 2020). Study-wide context: Samples from collaborators originated in the United States, Italy and Spain and spanned both the acute and convalescent phases of COVID-19. Where available, HLA class I and class II types were obtained from metadata supplied by the sample provider rather than from assay-based typing. The repertoires were made available in a free public database intended to serve as a resource for research on the immune response to SARS-CoV-2. The material from the prospective study consisted of cDNA or gDNA derived from T cells, B-cell-depleted T cells, or PBMCs. Samples came from the ongoing ImmuneRACE study (first 160 participants) plus 1,254 subjects from 6 global collaborators. Sample metadata almost always included a de-identified subject ID, COVID-19 status, age in years and sex. Deeply sampled blood TCRbeta repertoires from subjects exposed to, actively infected with, or recovered from COVID-19 were included in the dataset.

The research as a whole found: How much clinical and demographic metadata was included differed by source and by participant, and the metadata was provided uncurated.

This clone was seen only a few times. It lacks a known antigen. The record has no base qualities; no much larger clone is one base away. From a lookup of the germline V gene (reference sequence), CDR1 and CDR2 are SEHNR and FQNEAQ. Compared with germline, V lacks 1 base and J lacks 4 bases; bases without a gene match: 9. The CDR3 has 17 amino acids, counting the end cysteine and phenylalanine. Here the CDR3 DNA is all that survives: 51 bases in frame from base 1. Whole blood was collected in K2EDTA tubes by collaborating institutions according to the institutions' own protocols. For TCRbeta analysis, collaborators shipped samples as frozen whole blood, isolated PBMCs, or DNA extracted from either of those sample types. TCRbeta CDR3 regions were amplified from genomic DNA by means of the immunoSEQ Assay, a bias-controlled multiplex PCR. Per the source publication's procedure: The number of nucleated cells in each sample was estimated from the amplification of reference gene primers within the assay. To quantify the absolute abundance of each unique TCRbeta CDR3 rearrangement, sequence reads were collapsed and filtered. For each sample, productive Simpson clonality was calculated as the square root of Simpson's diversity index across productive rearrangements. In TCRdb, the immuneACCESS table is reduced to in-frame sequences with V and J assigned. These tables do not hold every clone; where another copy was compared, an unresolved V gene accounts for under half, and the others remain unexplained. V and J calls and clone size are given by that table; D and trimming were obtained from the DNA. This sample holds about 190,000 clones; about 90% were observed only once. The ten largest clones add up to about 22% of the sample.

The chain was built from TRBV7-9 and TRBJ2-3; 9 central nucleotides agree with TRBD2. The sequenced sample consisted of peripheral blood. The sequence was obtained from a man aged 60 to 75 with active or convalescent COVID-19. The CDR3 has the sequence CASSLGSSGEPSDTQYF. The bases are TGTGCCAGCAGCTTAGGGTCTAGCGGGGAGCCCTCAGATACGCAGTATTTT.